This TCR beta chain was recorded in a study of blood T cell repertoires in COVID-19. Per the germline V gene, CDR1 is SGHTA and CDR2 is FQGNSA. Trimming shortened V by 3 bases and J by 1 base, and 18 bases separated the two germline ends. CDR3 length equals 17 residues. TCRdb's copy holds only in-frame clones and misses some; the assay was immunoSEQ multiplex PCR. The sample has about 160,000 clones, over 80% seen once. This receptor was obtained from a woman of 80 years or more with active or convalescent COVID-19. The rearrangement uses TRBV7-2 and TRBJ1-1, with TRBD1 as a possible D gene (5 bases). The sample consisted of peripheral blood. CDR3 nucleotides: TGTGCCAGCAGCTTTGATCTTCACCAGGGCCAGAACACTGAAGCTTTCTTT. It translates to CASSFDLHQGQNTEAFF.